This T cell receptor (beta chain) stems from a study of OX40 agonist ivuxolimab in advanced cancers. Sequencing used immunoSEQ multiplex PCR; TCRdb keeps in-frame clones, though not all of them. The sample has 75,000 to 90,000 clones, 80% to 90% seen once. Germline V gene data show CDR1 as SGHRS and CDR2 as YFSETQ. The CDR3 runs 13 residues. Trimming removed 6 bases from V and 5 bases from J, with 14 bases in between. The source is an adult with an advanced solid tumor such as melanoma, head and neck, liver or kidney cancer. The source was CD4+ or CD8+ T cells sorted from blood, collected in a trial of the OX40 agonist ivuxolimab. V is TRBV5-1 and J is TRBJ2-5; no definite D call. This CDR3 reads CASIMSPGETQYF. CDR3 DNA: TGCGCCAGCATTATGTCCCCCGGGGAGACCCAGTACTTC.